These 30 T cell receptor beta chains were all obtained from the same sample, sequenced in a study of blood T cell repertoires in COVID-19. The assay was immunoSEQ multiplex PCR, and TCRdb's table has in-frame clones only and misses some. The sample carries over 200,000 clones, around 85% recorded once. Sequencing was performed on peripheral blood. The receptors originated from a woman in her twenties or thirties who had recovered from COVID-19.

The chain recombines TRBV9 with TRBJ1-2; D gene uncertain. V lost 0 bases and J 1 base, leaving 10 bases between the germline ends. Looked up from germline, CDR1 is SGDLS and CDR2 is YYNGEE. This CDR3 region has 15 residues. The DNA for the CDR3 is TGTGCCAGCAGCGTAGTCGACACCCTTAACTATGGCTACACCTTC. Protein sequence: CASSVVDTLNYGYTF.

This sequence joins TRBV24-1 and TRBJ2-5, with D possibly TRBD2 on 5 matching bases. The V gene lost 8 bases and the J gene lost 5 bases, with 14 bases spanning the gap. The CDR3 totals 13 residues. CDR1 and CDR2 (germline): KGHDR, SFDVKD. CDR3 in amino acids: CATIFGVMETQYF. CDR3 sequence (DNA): TGTGCCACCATTTTCGGGGTAATGGAGACCCAGTACTTC.

In this sample, this clone turned up a few times. In DNA form, the CDR3 reads TGTGCCTGGAGTGATACACGCAATCAGCCCCAGCATTTT. Its translation: CAWSDTRNQPQHF. The V and J genes are TRBV30 and TRBJ1-5, with D hard to call. V lost 1 base, J lost 2 bases, and 6 bases lay in between. In germline, CDR1 is GTSNPN, CDR2 SVGIG (reference sequence). The CDR3 is made up of 13 amino acids. Full variable domain (outside the CDR3, taken from reference TRBV30 and TRBJ1-5): SQTIHQWPATLVQPVGSPLSLECTVEGTSNPNLYWYRQAAGRGLQLLFYSVGIGQISSEVPQNLSASRPQDRQFILSSKKLLLSDSGFYLCAWSDTRNQPQHFGDGTRLSIL.

This sequence joins TRBV28 and TRBJ2-1; TRBD2 matches 7 bases. Germline V gene sequence: CDR1 MDHEN, CDR2 SYDVKM. CDR3 length: 16 residues. V was clipped by 5 bases and J by 4 bases; unmatched bases: 11. CDR3 sequence reads: CASSKGLGEGYNEQFF. DNA for the CDR3: TGTGCCAGCAGTAAGGGCCTAGGGGAGGGGTACAATGAGCAGTTCTTC.

The chain links TRBV5-4 to TRBJ2-7; possibly TRBD2 for D (5 bases). The V end was cut by 2 bases, the J end by 2 bases, with 5 bases between. Germline-derived CDR1 and CDR2 are SGHNT and YYREEE (reference sequence). This CDR3 has 12 amino acids. CDR3 DNA: TGTGCCAGCAGCTTCGGGGCCTACGAGCAGTACTTC. This codes for CASSFGAYEQYF.

V usage is TRBV5-6 and J usage is TRBJ2-2; D uncertain. CDR1 and CDR2 from the germline V gene are SGHDT and YYEEEE. V was pared by 4 bases and J by 1 base, with 20 bases between. This CDR3 is 18 amino acids long. CDR3 amino acids: CASSPLLRYEKNTGELFF. CDR3 coding DNA: TGTGCCAGCAGCCCTTTATTACGGTACGAAAAGAACACCGGGGAGCTGTTTTTT. The full variable domain, in which reference TRBV5-6 and TRBJ2-2 provide the parts outside the CDR3, is DAGVTQSPTHLIKTRGQQVTLRCSPKSGHDTVSWYQQALGQGPQFIFQYYEEEERQRGNFPDRFSGHQFPNYSSELNVNALLLGDSALYLCASSPLLRYEKNTGELFFGEGSRLTVL.

This sequence joins TRBV11-1 and TRBJ2-1, with 8 positions matching TRBD1. The germline V gene encodes CDR1 SGHAT and CDR2 FQDESV (reference sequence). The J segment lost 2 bases and the V segment lost 0 bases, leaving 0 bases of the junction unmatched. The CDR3 is made up of 15 amino acids. In nucleotides, the CDR3 is TGTGCCAGCAGCTTAGCGGGACAGGCCTACAATGAGCAGTTCTTC. Residues: CASSLAGQAYNEQFF.

The chain recombines TRBV28 with TRBJ1-5, with D unresolved. With 5 bases removed from V and 0 bases from J, the gap between germline ends came to 17 bases. The CDR3 sequence is 17 residues long. Germline V gene lookup returns CDR1 MDHEN and CDR2 SYDVKM. The DNA for the CDR3 is TGTGCCAGCAGTCTCCCTCCTTCCTATTATAGCAATCAGCCCCAGCATTTT. Translation: CASSLPPSYYSNQPQHF.

The chain combines TRBV7-2 with TRBJ1-2; D might be TRBD1 (6 bases). Germline loops: CDR1 SGHTA, CDR2 FQGNSA. The V end lost 0 bases, the J end lost 2 bases, and 19 bases lay between the germline ends. The CDR3 runs to 18 residues. The CDR3 DNA is TGTGCCAGCAGCTTAGCGCAAGGGACACTAGGCTCGAACTATGGCTACACCTTC. This gives the protein CASSLAQGTLGSNYGYTF.

The chain joins TRBV4-3 to TRBJ1-3, with TRBD1 identical over 8 bases. The CDR3 is 16 residues long. Germline CDR1 is LGHNA and CDR2 is YSLEER. The V and J ends lost 0 bases and 1 base, in that order; junction bases with no gene match: 2. The CDR3 loop reads CASSQDRGQSGNTIYF. The DNA of the CDR3 is TGCGCCAGCAGCCAAGACAGGGGGCAGTCTGGAAACACCATATATTTT.

The CDR3 region has the DNA TGCGCCAGCAGCCGTCGGCAGGGGGTCTCACCCCTCCACTTT. Protein: CASSRRQGVSPLHF. The chain links TRBV4-1 to TRBJ1-6; 7 positions agree with TRBD1. V dropped 4 bases and J dropped 10; count of bases not matched to a gene: 7. The CDR3 spans 14 residues. Germline V gene sequence: CDR1 MGHRA, CDR2 YSYEKL.

This rearrangement joins TRBV12-5 to TRBJ2-7, with a weak D call TRBD1 (5 bases). Germline V gives CDR1 LGHNT, CDR2 FRNRAP. V shed 7 bases and J shed 6 bases, with 13 bases lying between them. This CDR3 comprises 12 residues. In nucleotides, the CDR3 is TGTGCTAGTGACCCTGGACAAGGCGAGCAGTACTTC. Protein product: CASDPGQGEQYF.

The chain is built from TRBV6-1 and TRBJ2-3, with 12 positions matching TRBD2. The CDR3 covers 17 residues. Trimming took 3 bases from V and 4 from J; bases not matched to a gene: 8. Germline CDR1 and CDR2: MNHNS and SASEGT. CDR3 nucleotide sequence: TGTGCCAGCAGTGAGACTAGCGGGGGATTTAACGCAGATACGCAGTATTTT. This encodes CASSETSGGFNADTQYF.

There are a few counts of this clone. The chain has TRBV6-1 and TRBJ1-2; D gene unclear. Trimming pared 3 bases from V and 1 base from J, leaving 12 bases between. The germline CDR1 and CDR2 sequences are MNHNS and SASEGT. CDR3 length equals 15 residues. The CDR3 sequence is CASSENIWSNYGYTF. In DNA form, the CDR3 reads TGTGCCAGCAGTGAGAACATCTGGAGTAACTATGGCTACACCTTC.

CDR3 sequence reads: CASSYSPGAVTDTQYF. Written as DNA, the CDR3 is TGCGCCAGCAGCTACTCACCAGGGGCTGTGACAGATACGCAGTATTTT. The rearrangement links TRBV4-1 to TRBJ2-3; TRBD1 might be the D (6 bases). The germline V gene has CDR1 MGHRA and CDR2 YSYEKL. Trimming pared 5 bases from V and 3 bases from J, leaving 18 bases between. This CDR3 contains 16 residues.

The chain combines TRBV15 with TRBJ2-1; D is perhaps TRBD2 (6 bases). Germline CDR1 reads LNHNV; CDR2 reads YYDKDF (reference sequence). V was trimmed by 5 bases and J by 6 bases, leaving 20 bases between them. The CDR3 runs 16 residues. The CDR3 protein is CATSPAGYRGGNEQFF. Written as DNA, the CDR3 is TGTGCCACCAGCCCCGCTGGGTATAGGGGAGGCAATGAGCAGTTCTTC.

V and J are TRBV9 and TRBJ2-5, with D unclear. CDR3 length: 13 residues. CDR1 is SGDLS and CDR2 is YYNGEE in the germline V gene. Trimming cost V 2 bases and J 2 bases, with 7 bases left between them. CDR3: CASSVRGQETQYF. CDR3 sequence (DNA): TGTGCCAGCAGCGTCCGCGGACAAGAGACCCAGTACTTC. Supplemented by reference TRBV9 and TRBJ2-5, the full variable domain reads DSGVTQTPKHLITATGQRVTLRCSPRSGDLSVYWYQQSLDQGLQFLIQYYNGEERAKGNILERFSAQQFPDLHSELNLSSLELGDSALYFCASSVRGQETQYFGPGTRLLVL.

J is TRBJ1-1 and V is TRBV5-6; tentative D call: TRBD1 (6 bases). Germline CDR1 and CDR2: SGHDT and YYEEEE. The CDR3 length is 15 residues. V gave up 1 base and J gave up 4 bases, with 14 bases separating them. The CDR3 sequence: CASSLKWRGATEAFF. CDR3 DNA sequence: TGTGCCAGCAGCTTGAAATGGCGGGGGGCCACTGAAGCTTTCTTT. Filled out from reference TRBV5-6 and TRBJ1-1, the complete variable domain reads DAGVTQSPTHLIKTRGQQVTLRCSPKSGHDTVSWYQQALGQGPQFIFQYYEEEERQRGNFPDRFSGHQFPNYSSELNVNALLLGDSALYLCASSLKWRGATEAFFGQGTRLTVV.

The rearrangement links TRBV5-1 to TRBJ2-2, with D possibly matching TRBD1 (6 bases). The CDR3 length is 15 residues. V lost 0 bases to trimming and J lost 4 bases, with 10 bases between them. CDR1 is SGHRS, CDR2 YFSETQ, per germline. DNA for the CDR3: TGCGCCAGCAGCTTGGCCCAGGGGATCACCGGGGAGCTGTTTTTT. This encodes CASSLAQGITGELFF.

V gene TRBV5-1 combines with J gene TRBJ2-2, with unresolved D. Trimming cost V 0 bases and J 6 bases, with 15 bases left between them. The germline V gene has CDR1 SGHRS and CDR2 YFSETQ. The CDR3 has 16 residues. CDR3 residues: CASSLVRGGRSGELFF. CDR3 in DNA: TGCGCCAGCAGCTTGGTGCGCGGCGGTAGGTCCGGGGAGCTGTTTTTT.

The chain is built from TRBV27 and TRBJ2-1; 14 bases are a match to TRBD2. Germline-derived CDR1 and CDR2 are MNHEY and SMNVEV (reference sequence). J was trimmed by 2 bases and V by 2 bases; bases with no gene match: 5. The CDR3 contains 18 residues. The CDR3, as DNA: TGTGCCAGCAGTTTAAGACTAGCGGGGGGGTCCCCCTACAATGAGCAGTTCTTC. Translating it yields CASSLRLAGGSPYNEQFF.

The chain employs TRBV30 and TRBJ2-5; TRBD1 matches at 7 bases. V shed 2 bases, J shed 9 bases, and the junction held 9 bases outside the gene matches. The CDR3 totals 13 residues. In germline, CDR1 is GTSNPN, CDR2 SVGIG (reference sequence). CDR3 residues: CAWSSQGSGAQYF. The CDR3 DNA reads TGTGCCTGGAGTTCACAGGGGTCAGGGGCCCAGTACTTC.

The chain couples TRBV10-3 to TRBJ1-1, with 9 bases aligning to TRBD1. Trimming took 7 bases from V and 4 from J; bases not matched to a gene: 4. The V gene's germline CDR1 is ENHRY and CDR2 SYGVKD. This CDR3 spans 13 amino acids. The CDR3 nucleotides read TGTGCCATCACCGGACAGGGGCGCACTGAAGCTTTCTTT. This translates into CAITGQGRTEAFF.

This clone came up once. The V call is TRBV5-1, the J call TRBJ2-5; TRBD2 matches at 11 bases. V shed 4 bases and J 4 bases; nucleotides not matched to a gene: 3. Germline CDR1 and CDR2: SGHRS and YFSETQ. The CDR3 contains 14 residues. The CDR3 DNA follows: TGCGCCAGCAGCCTGGGGACTAGCGGAGAGACCCAGTACTTC. This translates into CASSLGTSGETQYF.

V usage is TRBV6-5 and J usage is TRBJ1-1; the D gene is possibly TRBD1 (5 bases). The CDR3 consists of 12 residues. Trimming cost V 7 bases and J 4 bases, with 10 bases left between them. Looked up from germline, CDR1 is MNHEY and CDR2 is SVGAGI. For the CDR3, the DNA is TGTGCCAGCAACCAGGGTGGCACTGAAGCTTTCTTT. Protein sequence: CASNQGGTEAFF.

The chain uses TRBV5-4 and TRBJ1-2; D possibly corresponds to TRBD1 (5 bases). The CDR3 consists of 17 residues. Trimming cost V 3 bases and J 3 bases, with 21 bases left between them. Per the germline V gene, CDR1 is SGHNT and CDR2 is YYREEE (reference sequence). CDR3 protein: CASSWELSGTGDYGYTF. As DNA, the CDR3 is TGTGCCAGCAGCTGGGAACTATCCGGGACGGGGGACTATGGCTACACCTTC. Looking up the rest from reference TRBV5-4 and TRBJ1-2 gives the full variable domain: ETGVTQSPTHLIKTRGQQVTLRCSSQSGHNTVSWYQQALGQGPQFIFQYYREEENGRGNFPPRFSGLQFPNYSSELNVNALELDDSALYLCASSWELSGTGDYGYTFGSGTRLTVV.

The V and J genes are TRBV28 and TRBJ1-1; no reliable D call. Between the trimmed V and J ends, which lost 5 bases and 10 bases, there was a span of 23 bases. Germline V lookup: CDR1 MDHEN, CDR2 SYDVKM. The CDR3 runs to 15 residues. The DNA for the CDR3 is TGTGCCAGCAGTCCGGCGTCCCCCCTACTAGGTTCAGCTTTCTTT. Residues: CASSPASPLLGSAFF. The full variable domain, completed using reference TRBV28 and TRBJ1-1, is DVKVTQSSRYLVKRTGEKVFLECVQDMDHENMFWYRQDPGLGLRLIYFSYDVKMKEKGDIPEGYSVSREKKERFSLILESASTNQTSMYLCASSPASPLLGSAFFGQGTRLTVV.

The chain carries TRBV7-9 and TRBJ2-5, with 10 bases aligning to TRBD2. Per germline, CDR1 SEHNR and CDR2 FQNEAQ (reference sequence). V gave up 5 bases and J gave up 3 bases; unmatched junction bases: 9. The CDR3 has 16 residues. The CDR3 loop is CASSPLAGVLKETQYF. In DNA form, the CDR3 reads TGTGCCAGCAGCCCGCTAGCGGGGGTACTAAAAGAGACCCAGTACTTC.

This chain joins TRBV4-2 and TRBJ2-7; D remains ambiguous. Germline values: CDR1 LGHNA, CDR2 YNFKEQ. The CDR3 is 15 residues long. V lost 0 bases and J lost 0, with 9 bases in between. As DNA, the CDR3 is TGTGCCAGCAGCCAAGAAACAGTGAGCTCCTACGAGCAGTACTTC. Translating gives CASSQETVSSYEQYF.

This clone was picked up a small number of times. This chain joins TRBV19 and TRBJ2-7; 12 bases align to TRBD1. CDR1 and CDR2 from the germline V gene are LNHDA and SQIVND (reference sequence). V trimming: 6 bases; J trimming: 4 bases; junction bases outside the gene matches: 4. This CDR3 contains 14 residues. CDR3 DNA sequence: TGTGCCAGTAGCCCGGGACAGGGGGCTTACGAGCAGTACTTC. Protein sequence: CASSPGQGAYEQYF.